These T cell receptor beta chains were read from a single sample in a study of CD8 T cells in Susac syndrome. TCRdb ran MiXCR on the immunoSEQ multiplex PCR reads and lists one entry per CDR3 protein. The sample yields fewer than 85,000 distinct CDR3 sequences, roughly 95% seen once. Sample: CD8+ T cells from PBMCs. The receptors were gathered from a human donor with Susac syndrome. Both conserved end residues are part of each CDR3. D genes are given only for firm matches. Size tells how often a clone was seen (once, few, many) or the class of an expanded clone, and some rows leave it out.

d_call: .
clone_size: .
v_call: TRBV9
j_call: TRBJ1-3
cdr3_nt: TGTGCCAGCAGCGAGGATAGCAACACCATATATTTT
cdr3_aa: CASSEDSNTIYF

d_call: TRBD2
clone_size: .
v_call: TRBV4-1
j_call: TRBJ2-7
cdr3_nt: TGCGCCAGCAGCCAAGGAGCCGCGGGGGGGAGCTCCTACGAGCAGTACTTC
cdr3_aa: CASSQGAAGGSSYEQYF

d_call: .
clone_size: .
v_call: TRBV7-2
j_call: TRBJ2-7
cdr3_nt: TGTGCCAGCAGCTTACGGCAGGGGGGTTACGAGCAGTACTTC
cdr3_aa: CASSLRQGGYEQYF

d_call: TRBD1
clone_size: once
v_call: TRBV9
j_call: TRBJ1-2
cdr3_nt: TGTGCCAGCAGCACTGGACAGGGTGGGCTAGATGGCTACACCTTC
cdr3_aa: CASSTGQGGLDGYTF

d_call: .
clone_size: .
v_call: TRBV7-9
j_call: TRBJ2-5
cdr3_nt: TGTGCCAGCAGGGGGACCGAAGAAGAGACCCAGTACTTC
cdr3_aa: CASRGTEEETQYF

d_call: TRBD2
clone_size: .
v_call: TRBV20-1
j_call: TRBJ2-5
cdr3_nt: TGCAGTGCTAGAGAAAGCGGGGCCTGGGAGACCCAGTACTTC
cdr3_aa: CSARESGAWETQYF

d_call: .
clone_size: .
v_call: TRBV29-1
j_call: TRBJ1-4
cdr3_nt: TGCAGCGTAGGTGCAACTAATGAAAAACTGTTTTTT
cdr3_aa: CSVGATNEKLFF

d_call: .
clone_size: .
v_call: TRBV5-8
j_call: TRBJ1-2
cdr3_nt: TGTGCCAGCAGCTTGGCTGCGGCTATGGGCTACACCTTC
cdr3_aa: CASSLAAAMGYTF

d_call: .
clone_size: .
v_call: TRBV20-1
j_call: TRBJ1-1
cdr3_nt: TGCAGTGCTAGAGGTATGACCACTGAAGCTTTCTTT
cdr3_aa: CSARGMTTEAFF

d_call: .
clone_size: .
v_call: TRBV24-1
j_call: TRBJ1-2
cdr3_nt: TGTGCCACTTGGGACGCCTCAAGCTATGGCTACACCTTC
cdr3_aa: CATWDASSYGYTF

d_call: .
clone_size: .
v_call: TRBV5-5
j_call: TRBJ2-7
cdr3_nt: TGTGCCAGCAGTTTATCAACAGGGGGGGGGTCCTACGAGCAGTACTTC
cdr3_aa: CASSLSTGGGSYEQYF

d_call: TRBD2
clone_size: .
v_call: TRBV12-3/TRBV12-4
j_call: TRBJ2-3
cdr3_nt: TGTGCCAGCAGACGGACTAGCGGGGGCTCGTTGTATTTT
cdr3_aa: CASRRTSGGSLYF

d_call: .
clone_size: .
v_call: TRBV7-9
j_call: TRBJ1-1
cdr3_nt: TGTGCCAGCAGCGGTTCGTCCACTATGAACACTGAAGCTTTCTTT
cdr3_aa: CASSGSSTMNTEAFF